Each of the 24 T cell receptor beta chains below was sequenced from the same sample in a study of shared clonotypes between healthy human individuals. Only in-frame clones appear in the TCRdb table, and some are missing; sequencing was by immunoSEQ multiplex PCR. This repertoire shows just over 2,000,000 clones, roughly 94% found once; its top ten account for 0.1% to 0.15%. Sequencing was done on a sample of naive CD4+ T cells sorted from blood. Subset here: CD45RA+ positively selected. Receptor source: a man between 18 and 29 years old in good health.

The chain links TRBV28 to TRBJ1-1; TRBD1 matches 10 bases. Germline CDR1 and CDR2: MDHEN and SYDVKM. The CDR3 is made up of 14 amino acids. The V gene end was trimmed by 8 bases and the J gene end by 5 bases; junction bases not matched to a gene: 8. This CDR3 is CASGPGTGVTEAFF. CDR3 nucleotide sequence: TGTGCCAGCGGGCCCGGGACAGGGGTAACTGAAGCTTTCTTT.

The genes are TRBV29-1 and TRBJ2-1; D might be TRBD2 (6 bases). Deletions cut 4 bases from V and 5 bases from J, with 18 bases between. CDR1 is SQVTM, CDR2 ANQGSEA, per germline. The CDR3 has 15 amino acids. The CDR3 reads CSVAYYTKRDNEQFF. CDR3 bases: TGCAGCGTTGCTTACTACACGAAGCGGGACAATGAGCAGTTCTTC.

The rearrangement joins TRBV6-5 to TRBJ1-1; possible D gene TRBD1, 5 bases. The CDR3 extends over 15 amino acids. The V end was cut by 6 bases, the J end by 8 bases, with 22 bases between. The germline CDR1 and CDR2 sequences are MNHEY and SVGAGI. CDR3 amino acids: CASSQSWDLSSEAFF. DNA of the CDR3: TGTGCCAGCAGCCAGAGCTGGGACCTTTCGAGCGAAGCTTTCTTT.

This chain uses TRBV5-6 with TRBJ1-5, with 8 nucleotides matching TRBD1. V lost 4 bases, J lost 6 bases, and 15 bases stayed unmatched. Germline lookup yields CDR1 SGHDT and CDR2 YYEEEE. The CDR3 extends over 17 amino acids. CDR3 nucleotides: TGTGCCAGCAGCCTAACCTCCGGACAGGGAACGACTCAGCCCCAGCATTTT. Encoded protein: CASSLTSGQGTTQPQHF.

The count of this clone is one. This chain joins TRBV18 and TRBJ1-5, with 9 bases lining up with TRBD1. V lost 4 bases, J lost 4 bases, and 17 bases stayed unmatched. CDR3 length: 19 residues. Germline CDR1 is KGHSH and CDR2 is LQKENI. DNA for the CDR3: TGTGCCAGCTCACACGGGACAGGGAGTCGGGCCATAGCAAATCAGCCCCAGCATTTT. Protein product: CASSHGTGSRAIANQPQHF.

The rearrangement uses TRBV9 and TRBJ1-2; D possibly corresponds to TRBD1 (6 bases). Germline V gene lookup returns CDR1 SGDLS and CDR2 YYNGEE. V lost 0 bases and J lost 1, with 16 bases in between. The CDR3 sequence is 17 residues long. CDR3 in amino acids: CASSVGGQDTLNYGYTF. CDR3 bases: TGTGCCAGCAGCGTAGGGGGACAAGACACTCTTAACTATGGCTACACCTTC.

This chain uses TRBV6-5 with TRBJ2-7, with 8 bases that match TRBD1. CDR1 MNHEY and CDR2 SVGAGI come from the germline V gene. The CDR3 runs 14 residues. Unmatched junction bases numbered 6, after V lost 7 bases and J lost 1 base. The CDR3: CASKGTGESYEQYF. The DNA for the CDR3 is TGTGCCAGCAAAGGGACAGGAGAATCCTACGAGCAGTACTTC.

The gene calls are TRBV11-2 and TRBJ1-1, with D perhaps TRBD1 (5 bases). The CDR3 contains 14 residues. Looked up from germline, CDR1 is SGHAT and CDR2 is FQNNGV. The ends were cut back, 4 bases at V and 0 bases at J, with 9 bases in the middle. The chain's CDR3 is CASSSPGLNTEAFF. In DNA, the CDR3 is TGTGCCAGCAGCTCGCCGGGACTGAACACTGAAGCTTTCTTT.

V gene TRBV2 combines with J gene TRBJ1-4; 12 nucleotides align to TRBD1. Trimming took 1 base from V and 10 from J; bases not matched to a gene: 1. Germline V gives CDR1 SNHLY, CDR2 FYNNEI. The CDR3 is 14 amino acids. The CDR3 sequence is CASSEEGQGAKLFF. Here the CDR3 DNA reads TGTGCCAGCAGTGAAGAGGGACAGGGGGCAAAACTGTTTTTT.

V and J are TRBV5-4 and TRBJ2-5; D unresolved. V lost 4 bases, J lost 7 bases, and 14 bases lay in between. Germline V gene lookup returns CDR1 SGHNT and CDR2 YYREEE (reference sequence). CDR3 size: 13 residues. The CDR3 sequence: CASSGIPLGTQYF. The CDR3 DNA is TGTGCCAGCAGCGGTATCCCCTTAGGGACCCAGTACTTC.

The CDR3 here is CASSDQGGLSNQPQHF. The CDR3 nucleotides read TGTGCCAGCAGTGACCAAGGGGGCCTTAGCAATCAGCCCCAGCATTTT. The V and J genes are TRBV6-1 and TRBJ1-5; 7 bases fit TRBD1. Germline V CDR1 and CDR2: MNHNS, SASEGT. Germline trimming cut 3 bases from V and 0 bases from J; bases unmatched to any gene: 5. The CDR3 consists of 16 residues.

Remarks on this clone: Other DNA sequences in this sample translate to the same CDR3. The chain has TRBV7-2 and TRBJ2-7, with D possibly matching TRBD1 (6 bases). This CDR3 is 15 amino acids long. Per the germline V gene, CDR1 is SGHTA and CDR2 is FQGNSA. Trimming removed 1 base at V and 2 bases at J, with 12 bases between. The CDR3 bases are TGTGCCAGCAGCTTAGTTGGGCAGGGGCCCTACGAGCAGTACTTC. Translated: CASSLVGQGPYEQYF.

The rearrangement links TRBV9 to TRBJ1-2; the D gene is possibly TRBD1 (5 bases). Trimming took 3 bases from V and 3 from J, leaving 18 bases between them. CDR1 is SGDLS, CDR2 YYNGEE, per germline. The CDR3 is made up of 16 amino acids. The CDR3 sequence is CASSEEHSGDYYGYTF. The CDR3 nucleotides read TGTGCCAGCAGCGAGGAGCACTCGGGGGATTACTATGGCTACACCTTC.

The chain links TRBV6-1 to TRBJ2-1; D not certain. Germline V gene sequence: CDR1 MNHNS, CDR2 SASEGT. There are 14 residues in the CDR3. V lost 7 bases, J lost 0 bases, and 10 bases lay in between. The CDR3 protein is CASIGPSSYNEQFF. The CDR3 DNA reads as TGTGCCAGCATTGGCCCGAGCTCCTACAATGAGCAGTTCTTC.

The chain combines TRBV7-9 with TRBJ1-5, with 9 nucleotides matching TRBD1. The CDR3 consists of 15 residues. Losses at the gene ends were 4 bases for V and 4 bases for J; bases not matched to a gene: 5. The germline CDR1 and CDR2 sequences are SEHNR and FQNEAQ (reference sequence). Here the CDR3 DNA reads TGTGCCAGCAGCTCGTCGACAGGGGGGAATCAGCCCCAGCATTTT. It codes for CASSSSTGGNQPQHF.

The genes are TRBV6-6 and TRBJ1-2; TRBD1 matches at 7 bases. This CDR3 is 12 amino acids long. V was clipped by 8 bases and J by 8 bases; unmatched bases: 8. Germline CDR1 and CDR2: MNHNY and SVGAGI (reference sequence). The CDR3 region is CASHRGAEGYTF. The CDR3 region has the DNA TGTGCCAGCCACAGGGGCGCGGAAGGCTACACCTTC.

This clone was detected only a few times. The chain has TRBV30 and TRBJ1-2, with TRBD1 matching 8 bases. The length of the CDR3 is 12 residues. Germline CDR1 is GTSNPN and CDR2 is SVGIG (reference sequence). The junction had 3 bases not matched to a gene; V was cut back by 4 bases and J by 5 bases. The DNA of the CDR3 is TGTGCCTGGACAGGGGGCATGTATGGCTACACCTTC. Translated, it gives CAWTGGMYGYTF. Drawing the rest from reference TRBV30 and TRBJ1-2, the complete variable domain is SQTIHQWPATLVQPVGSPLSLECTVEGTSNPNLYWYRQAAGRGLQLLFYSVGIGQISSEVPQNLSASRPQDRQFILSSKKLLLSDSGFYLCAWTGGMYGYTFGSGTRLTVV.

V gene TRBV28 combines with J gene TRBJ1-1; D remains ambiguous. The germline V gene has CDR1 MDHEN and CDR2 SYDVKM. The CDR3 runs 14 residues. V gave up 3 bases and J gave up 1 base, with 9 bases separating them. CDR3 DNA: TGTGCCAGCAGTTTGGGCCACGCGAACACTGAAGCTTTCTTT. Its translation: CASSLGHANTEAFF. The whole variable domain, filled in from reference TRBV28 and TRBJ1-1, reads DVKVTQSSRYLVKRTGEKVFLECVQDMDHENMFWYRQDPGLGLRLIYFSYDVKMKEKGDIPEGYSVSREKKERFSLILESASTNQTSMYLCASSLGHANTEAFFGQGTRLTVV.

The J gene is TRBJ1-5, the V gene TRBV19; TRBD1 matches at 8 bases. CDR1 LNHDA and CDR2 SQIVND come from the germline V gene (reference sequence). The junction had 9 bases not matched to a gene; V was cut back by 5 bases and J by 6 bases. The CDR3 spans 15 residues. CDR3 protein: CASSHLTGAGQPQHF. CDR3 nucleotide sequence: TGTGCCAGTAGTCACCTGACAGGGGCCGGTCAGCCCCAGCATTTT.

The rearrangement uses TRBV9 and TRBJ1-3; TRBD1 might be the D (6 bases). CDR3 length: 18 amino acids. Deletions cut 3 bases from V and 2 bases from J, with 21 bases between. Germline lookup yields CDR1 SGDLS and CDR2 YYNGEE. The CDR3 DNA reads as TGTGCCAGCAGCGAGACGGGGGGCACAGGATGGACTGGAAACACCATATATTTT. Encoded protein: CASSETGGTGWTGNTIYF. The variable domain in full, completed from reference TRBV9 and TRBJ1-3, reads DSGVTQTPKHLITATGQRVTLRCSPRSGDLSVYWYQQSLDQGLQFLIQYYNGEERAKGNILERFSAQQFPDLHSELNLSSLELGDSALYFCASSETGGTGWTGNTIYFGEGSWLTVV.

V is TRBV6-6 and J is TRBJ1-2; D unclear. The V gene's germline CDR1 is MNHNY and CDR2 SVGAGI (reference sequence). V shed 5 bases and J shed 5 bases, with 12 bases lying between them. There are 13 residues in the CDR3. Written as DNA, the CDR3 is TGTGCCAGCAGTCCTACAGAAAAGTATGGCTACACCTTC. Protein: CASSPTEKYGYTF.

The J gene is TRBJ2-3, the V gene TRBV6-1; D possibly corresponds to TRBD2 (6 bases). CDR3 length equals 15 residues. Germline V gene lookup returns CDR1 MNHNS and CDR2 SASEGT. V was clipped by 4 bases and J by 0 bases, with 11 bases between them. CDR3 nucleotides: TGTGCCAGCAGTGCTACGGGGGTTAGCACAGATACGCAGTATTTT. Translation: CASSATGVSTDTQYF.

The chain couples TRBV19 to TRBJ2-4, with D maybe TRBD2 (8 bases). The CDR3 totals 15 residues. Germline CDR1 is LNHDA and CDR2 is SQIVND (reference sequence). The germline V and J ends were trimmed by 4 bases and 8 bases, with 18 bases remaining between them. For the CDR3, the DNA is TGTGCCAGTAGTAACAGGGGTACTAGCGGAGACATTCAGTACTTC. Translating gives CASSNRGTSGDIQYF.

The chain links TRBV6-6 to TRBJ2-1, with D tentatively TRBD1 (5 bases). V shed 5 bases and J shed 6 bases, with 11 bases lying between them. The CDR3 loop spans 13 amino acids. Germline CDR1 MNHNY, CDR2 SVGAGI (reference sequence). The CDR3 nucleotides are TGTGCCAGCAGTCAACAGGTTCCCAATGAGCAGTTCTTC. Translating it yields CASSQQVPNEQFF.